Shown below are 21 T cell receptor beta chains from a single sample sequenced in a study of shared clonotypes between healthy human individuals. Profiling relied on immunoSEQ multiplex PCR, and the TCRdb table lists in-frame clones only, not all of them. The sample includes 450,000 to 500,000 clones, roughly 80% seen only once; the top ten take approximately 11%. Sequencing was carried out using PBMCs. The receptors come from a woman in her forties in good health. Some clones in this sample may be carry-over from other donors' samples.

The chain joins TRBV5-3 to TRBJ1-5, with D tentatively TRBD1 (6 bases). TRBV5-3 is assigned to the ORF class and has an uncertain function. Deletions cut 2 bases from V and 2 bases from J, with 14 bases between. The CDR3 spans 16 residues. CDR3 sequence (DNA): TGTGCCAGAAGCTTCCGGGGGGCTCTGGGCAATCAGCCCCAGCATTTT. As protein: CARSFRGALGNQPQHF.

This clone was seen repeatedly, ten times or more. This chain joins TRBV2 and TRBJ2-5, with a possible D match to TRBD1 (7 bases). The J call may be mistaken, given a closer DNA end match to TRBJ2-7. Germline V gives CDR1 SNHLY, CDR2 FYNNEI. The CDR3 spans 14 residues. The CDR3 DNA sequence: TGTGCCAGCAGGGAGGGACAGATCTCCTACGAGCAGTACTTC. Translation gives CASREGQISYEQYF.

This chain uses TRBV7-3 with TRBJ1-5; 7 nucleotides align to TRBD1. Per the germline V gene, CDR1 is SGHTA and CDR2 is FQGTGA. V dropped 5 bases and J dropped 6; count of bases not matched to a gene: 4. The CDR3 has 13 amino acids. The CDR3 reads CASSVAGGQPQHF. In DNA, the CDR3 is TGTGCCAGCAGCGTCGCAGGGGGTCAGCCCCAGCATTTT.

The chain recombines TRBV2 with TRBJ2-2; D assignment may be TRBD1 or TRBD2 (6 bases each). The germline gives CDR1 SNHLY, CDR2 FYNNEI. V dropped 0 bases and J dropped 7 bases, with 12 bases sitting between them. This CDR3 has 15 residues. The CDR3 nucleotides are TGTGCCAGCAGTGAAGCGGGGGGCCCACTCGGGGAGCTGTTTTTT. Protein: CASSEAGGPLGELFF.

As for this clone: In the same sample, other DNA sequences code for this CDR3. This chain uses TRBV18 with TRBJ2-1, with 8 bases that match TRBD2. The CDR3 consists of 15 residues. Germline V lookup: CDR1 KGHSH, CDR2 LQKENI. Losses at the gene ends were 0 bases for V and 5 bases for J; bases not matched to a gene: 3. CDR3 coding DNA: TGTGCCAGCTCACCACCGGGACTAGGGGACAATGAGCAGTTCTTC. It codes for CASSPPGLGDNEQFF.

The rearrangement joins TRBV7-6 to TRBJ2-1; no clear D. CDR1 and CDR2 from the germline V gene are SGHVS and FNYEAQ. The V end lost 3 bases, the J end lost 10 bases, and 10 bases lay between the germline ends. The CDR3 is made up of 12 amino acids. This CDR3 reads CASSFMRLEQFF. For the CDR3, the DNA is TGTGCCAGCAGCTTCATGAGGCTAGAGCAGTTCTTC.

CDR3 DNA: TGTGCCAGCGGACTTTGGGGACAGGGCGTAGAGGAGCAGTACTTC. Translating it yields CASGLWGQGVEEQYF. The rearrangement joins TRBV28 to TRBJ2-7, with TRBD1 matching 9 bases. With 8 bases clipped from V and 7 bases from J, the junction kept 15 bases outside the gene matches. Germline values: CDR1 MDHEN, CDR2 SYDVKM. There are 15 residues in the CDR3.

This clone occurred once. The likely explanation is a read error, given a far larger clone one base away. The chain uses TRBV29-1 and TRBJ1-2, with D maybe TRBD1 (5 bases). The V end lost 6 bases, the J end lost 1 base, and 15 bases lay between the germline ends. Germline values: CDR1 SQVTM, CDR2 ANQGSEA. The CDR3 totals 14 residues. CDR3 protein: CSVPRGEFNYGYTF. The CDR3 DNA is TGCAGCGTGCCAAGAGGGGAATTTAACTATGGCTACACCTTC.

This clone was seen a few times. This rearrangement joins TRBV27 to TRBJ1-2, with D unresolved. CDR3 length: 14 amino acids. Germline CDR1 MNHEY, CDR2 SMNVEV (reference sequence). Trimming shortened V by 0 bases and J by 4 bases, and 9 bases separated the two germline ends. Here the CDR3 DNA reads TGTGCCAGCAGTTTATCGCCTGTCGTCTATGGCTACACCTTC. Translated: CASSLSPVVYGYTF.

The rearrangement uses TRBV28 and TRBJ1-1; TRBD1 might be the D (5 bases). Trimming left V 2 bases short and J 1 base short, with 11 bases between. CDR1 MDHEN and CDR2 SYDVKM come from the germline V gene. The CDR3 runs to 15 residues. In DNA, the CDR3 is TGTGCCAGCAGTTTAATTGGGGGGTGGAACACTGAAGCTTTCTTT. Translation: CASSLIGGWNTEAFF.

The genes are TRBV7-3 and TRBJ2-1, with D possibly matching TRBD1 (5 bases). CDR1 is SGHTA, CDR2 FQGTGA, per germline. The CDR3 is 16 amino acids. V lost 5 bases and J 8 bases, leaving 22 bases between the germline ends. CDR3 region: CASSLLGQVEVDEQFF. CDR3 nucleotides: TGTGCCAGCAGCCTATTGGGGCAGGTGGAAGTCGATGAGCAGTTCTTC.

The rearrangement links TRBV18 to TRBJ2-7; TRBD1 aligns across 7 bases. Trimming took 2 bases from V and 2 from J; bases not matched to a gene: 6. This CDR3 is built from 15 residues. Germline CDR1 reads KGHSH; CDR2 reads LQKENI. In DNA, the CDR3 is TGTGCCAGCTCACCAGGGACAGAGAGAACCTACGAGCAGTACTTC. Amino acid sequence: CASSPGTERTYEQYF.

V usage is TRBV9 and J usage is TRBJ2-7; a possible D gene is TRBD1 (7 bases). There are 14 residues in the CDR3. Germline V CDR1 and CDR2: SGDLS, YYNGEE. The V end was cut by 3 bases, the J end by 5 bases, with 15 bases between. CDR3 sequence: CASSGGDSGHEQYF. CDR3 nucleotides: TGTGCCAGCAGCGGCGGGGACAGCGGCCACGAGCAGTACTTC.

The chain has TRBV7-3 and TRBJ2-4; a weak D match, TRBD1 (6 bases). The CDR3 extends over 16 amino acids. Germline V gene sequence: CDR1 SGHTA, CDR2 FQGTGA. V was clipped by 6 bases and J by 2 bases, with 17 bases between them. This chain's CDR3 is CASSNRQVVTKNIQYF. CDR3 nucleotide sequence: TGTGCCAGCAGTAATCGACAGGTCGTCACCAAAAACATTCAGTACTTC. Using reference TRBV7-3 and TRBJ2-4 for the parts outside the CDR3, the full variable domain is GAGVSQTPSNKVTEKGKYVELRCDPISGHTALYWYRQSLGQGPEFLIYFQGTGAADDSGLPNDRFFAVRPEGSVSTLKIQRTERGDSAVYLCASSNRQVVTKNIQYFGAGTRLSVL.

This chain joins TRBV18 and TRBJ1-1; D might be TRBD1 (5 bases). The V gene lost 5 bases and the J gene lost 1 base, with 17 bases spanning the gap. The germline CDR1 and CDR2 sequences are KGHSH and LQKENI. The CDR3 length is 16 residues. Written as DNA, the CDR3 is TGTGCCAGCTCAAGGTACGGGCAGGGCACGAACACTGAAGCTTTCTTT. It codes for CASSRYGQGTNTEAFF.

On this clone: With a far larger clone one base away, a read error is the likely cause. The chain recombines TRBV11-3 with TRBJ2-2; D not certain. This CDR3 contains 14 residues. Trimming removed 3 bases at V and 2 bases at J, with 7 bases between. Germline assignment: CDR1 SGHNT and CDR2 YENEEA. CDR3 nucleotide sequence: TGTGCCAGCAGCTTTGGGTGCAACACCGGGGAGCTGTTTTTT. Protein: CASSFGCNTGELFF.

The J gene is TRBJ1-1, the V gene TRBV7-9; D might be TRBD1 (5 bases). Trimming stripped 2 bases from V and 0 bases from J, with 13 bases between. This CDR3 contains 16 residues. Germline V CDR1 and CDR2: SEHNR, FQNEAQ (reference sequence). CDR3 region: CASSLFPGTVNTEAFF. The CDR3 DNA follows: TGTGCCAGCAGCTTATTCCCCGGGACGGTGAACACTGAAGCTTTCTTT.

This chain links TRBV6-5 with TRBJ2-6; no firm D call. The CDR3 is 15 amino acids. Germline V gene sequence: CDR1 MNHEY, CDR2 SVGAGI. The V end was cut by 6 bases, the J end by 0 bases, with 9 bases between. CDR3 region: CASSSASSGANVLTF. CDR3 DNA: TGTGCCAGCAGCTCTGCCTCCTCTGGGGCCAACGTCCTGACTTTC.

In this sample, this clone turned up once. The rearrangement joins TRBV27 to TRBJ2-1; D might be TRBD2 (7 bases). The V end was cut by 7 bases, the J end by 2 bases, with 15 bases between. This CDR3 has 15 amino acids. Germline CDR1 and CDR2: MNHEY and SMNVEV (reference sequence). CDR3 in DNA: TGTGCCAGCAACAGGGCTAGCGGAGCCTACAATGAGCAGTTCTTC. Its protein is CASNRASGAYNEQFF.

This clone was seen more than once but under ten times. The V call is TRBV19, the J call TRBJ2-7, with D unclear. CDR3 length equals 14 residues. Germline V gene sequence: CDR1 LNHDA, CDR2 SQIVND (reference sequence). V gave up 3 bases and J gave up 6 bases, with 15 bases separating them. CDR3 sequence (DNA): TGTGCCAGTAGTATTGAGGCAGGTTACTCCGAGCAGTACTTC. Translated, it gives CASSIEAGYSEQYF.

This clone occurred once. This probably arose from a read error, given a far larger clone one base away. V is TRBV25-1 and J is TRBJ2-7, with D possibly being TRBD1 (7 bases). Germline V gives CDR1 MGHDK, CDR2 SYGVNS. The CDR3 covers 13 residues. The germline V and J ends were trimmed by 5 bases and 6 bases, with 14 bases remaining between them. The CDR3 loop is CASSPGGSSEQYF. DNA of the CDR3: TGTGCCAGCAGTCCAGGGGGGTCGAGCGAGCAGTACTTC.